Listed here are 14 T cell receptor beta chains from one sample, sequenced in a study of CD4 T cells in relation to SARS-CoV-2 and coronaviruses. TCRdb keeps only in-frame clones here, not all; method: immunoSEQ multiplex PCR. The sample contains 15,000 to 18,000 clones, 76% of which appear only once. CD4+ T cells from unexposed donors were obtained before the COVID-19 pandemic (2011-2018). Isolation of CD4+ T cells took place after about 9 days in culture. Their antigens remain unidentified. Sample: CD4+ T cells from PBMCs, cultured in vitro. These receptors were taken from a human donor in good health.

The chain is built from TRBV10-3 and TRBJ2-1; TRBD2 agrees at 11 bases. Losses at the gene ends were 6 bases for V and 6 bases for J; bases not matched to a gene: 7. This CDR3 spans 15 amino acids. Per the germline V gene, CDR1 is ENHRY and CDR2 is SYGVKD. CDR3 sequence: CAIRVAGGPLNEQFF. The CDR3 DNA sequence: TGTGCCATCAGAGTAGCGGGAGGGCCCCTCAATGAGCAGTTCTTC.

The V gene is TRBV7-9, the J gene TRBJ1-6; tentative D call: TRBD1 (5 bases). The CDR3 covers 16 residues. V was shortened by 5 bases and J by 6 bases, with 17 bases between the two germline ends. The V gene's germline CDR1 is SEHNR and CDR2 FQNEAQ (reference sequence). The CDR3 sequence is CASSPSGQGGNSPLHF. Written as DNA, the CDR3 is TGTGCCAGCAGCCCATCCGGCCAGGGAGGTAATTCACCCCTCCACTTT.

The chain has TRBV15 and TRBJ1-1; D unresolved. The CDR3 consists of 13 residues. Trimming took 1 base from V and 1 from J, leaving 4 bases between them. Germline CDR1 reads LNHNV; CDR2 reads YYDKDF (reference sequence). This CDR3 is CATSRGPNTEAFF. DNA of the CDR3: TGTGCCACCAGCAGAGGACCGAACACTGAAGCTTTCTTT.

This clone came up once. The V gene is TRBV21-1, the J gene TRBJ1-1; the table names TRBD1, a call not compared with the DNA. TRBV21-1 is recorded as a pseudogene. This CDR3 is built from 19 residues. The CDR3 DNA reads as TGTGCCAGCAGCAAGTCCCGGGACACAAGATTGATGTCGGACACTGAAGCTTTCTTT. Its translation is CASSKSRDTRLMSDTEAFF.

A few counts support this clone. The chain employs TRBV30 and TRBJ2-7; D gene ambiguous. Trimming left V 3 bases short and J 2 bases short, with 11 bases between. CDR3 length equals 13 residues. CDR1 and CDR2 from the germline V gene are GTSNPN and SVGIG (reference sequence). CDR3 nucleotide sequence: TGTGCCTGGAGGCCGACGGTAACCTACGAGCAGTACTTC. It is translated as CAWRPTVTYEQYF.

This sequence joins TRBV4-2 and TRBJ2-1; D is unresolved. In germline, CDR1 is LGHNA, CDR2 YNFKEQ. There are 12 residues in the CDR3. Trimming removed 3 bases from V and 8 bases from J, with 8 bases in between. For the CDR3, the DNA is TGTGCCAGCAGCCAGAGTTTCCATGAGCAGTTCTTC. Amino acid sequence: CASSQSFHEQFF.

The chain has TRBV2 and TRBJ2-7; 13 bases align to TRBD2. Germline loops: CDR1 SNHLY, CDR2 FYNNEI. The CDR3 has 14 amino acids. J lost 2 bases, V lost 11 bases, and 6 bases had no gene match. The CDR3 DNA sequence: TGTGCCCGGGGGGGACTAGCGGGAACCTACGAGCAGTACTTC. It yields the protein CARGGLAGTYEQYF.

V is TRBV5-4 and J is TRBJ1-5, with D possibly TRBD1 on 6 matching bases. CDR1 and CDR2 from the germline V gene are SGHNT and YYREEE (reference sequence). V was cut by 4 bases and J by 1 base, with 12 bases left in between. CDR3 length: 15 residues. CDR3 DNA: TGTGCCAGCAGCGTCCAGGGGATCAGCAATCAGCCCCAGCATTTT. Translating gives CASSVQGISNQPQHF. Full variable domain (rest looked up from reference TRBV5-4 and TRBJ1-5): ETGVTQSPTHLIKTRGQQVTLRCSSQSGHNTVSWYQQALGQGPQFIFQYYREEENGRGNFPPRFSGLQFPNYSSELNVNALELDDSALYLCASSVQGISNQPQHFGDGTRLSIL.

This chain uses TRBV7-2 with TRBJ2-3; a weak D match, TRBD2 (5 bases). The CDR3 sequence is 13 residues long. Trimming removed 3 bases from V and 1 base from J, with 5 bases in between. Germline assignment: CDR1 SGHTA and CDR2 FQGNSA. Written as DNA, the CDR3 is TGTGCCAGCAGCTTCGGGGGCACAGATACGCAGTATTTT. Translated: CASSFGGTDTQYF. The full variable domain, in which reference TRBV7-2 and TRBJ2-3 provide the parts outside the CDR3, is GAGVSQSPSNKVTEKGKDVELRCDPISGHTALYWYRQSLGQGLEFLIYFQGNSAPDKSGLPSDRFSAERTGGSVSTLTIQRTQQEDSAVYLCASSFGGTDTQYFGPGTRLTVL.

J is TRBJ1-1 and V is TRBV5-1; 9 bases align to TRBD1. From germline, CDR1 is SGHRS and CDR2 YFSETQ. J lost 0 bases, V lost 0 bases, and 3 bases had no gene match. The CDR3 runs to 16 residues. In nucleotides, the CDR3 is TGCGCCAGCAGCTTGGGGGACAGGGCGTTGAACACTGAAGCTTTCTTT. Its translation is CASSLGDRALNTEAFF.

This clone appeared a few times. CDR3 nucleotide sequence: TGCGCCAGCAGCTTGAGCCAGTCGAACACTGAAGCTTTCTTT. Its translation is CASSLSQSNTEAFF. This chain joins TRBV5-1 and TRBJ1-1; D is ambiguous. V lost 1 base, J lost 1 base, and 8 bases lay in between. The CDR3 spans 14 residues. Per germline, CDR1 SGHRS and CDR2 YFSETQ. Complete variable domain (other parts from reference TRBV5-1 and TRBJ1-1): KAGVTQTPRYLIKTRGQQVTLSCSPISGHRSVSWYQQTPGQGLQFLFEYFSETQRNKGNFPGRFSGRQFSNSRSEMNVSTLELGDSALYLCASSLSQSNTEAFFGQGTRLTVV.

The chain has TRBV28 and TRBJ1-1; a weak D match, TRBD1 (5 bases). There are 14 residues in the CDR3. CDR1 is MDHEN and CDR2 is SYDVKM in the germline V gene. V shed 6 bases and J shed 5 bases, with 16 bases lying between them. The chain's CDR3 is CASSPRPRGTEAFF. As DNA, the CDR3 is TGTGCCAGCAGCCCTCGACCCCGGGGGACTGAAGCTTTCTTT.

V is TRBV24-1 and J is TRBJ2-2; no reliable D call. Germline-derived CDR1 and CDR2 are KGHDR and SFDVKD. Trimming pared 4 bases from V and 7 bases from J, leaving 24 bases between. The CDR3 spans 18 residues. The CDR3 sequence: CATSDLYSGRLRSGELFF. The CDR3 nucleotides read TGTGCCACCAGTGACCTTTACTCAGGACGATTGCGAAGCGGGGAGCTGTTTTTT.

This chain joins TRBV9 and TRBJ2-1; 7 bases line up with TRBD2. This CDR3 has 16 amino acids. Germline V CDR1 and CDR2: SGDLS, YYNGEE. The J segment lost 6 bases and the V segment lost 0 bases, leaving 9 bases of the junction unmatched. The CDR3 region is CASSVGGRALSNEQFF. The CDR3 nucleotides are TGTGCCAGCAGCGTAGGTGGGAGGGCCTTATCCAATGAGCAGTTCTTC.